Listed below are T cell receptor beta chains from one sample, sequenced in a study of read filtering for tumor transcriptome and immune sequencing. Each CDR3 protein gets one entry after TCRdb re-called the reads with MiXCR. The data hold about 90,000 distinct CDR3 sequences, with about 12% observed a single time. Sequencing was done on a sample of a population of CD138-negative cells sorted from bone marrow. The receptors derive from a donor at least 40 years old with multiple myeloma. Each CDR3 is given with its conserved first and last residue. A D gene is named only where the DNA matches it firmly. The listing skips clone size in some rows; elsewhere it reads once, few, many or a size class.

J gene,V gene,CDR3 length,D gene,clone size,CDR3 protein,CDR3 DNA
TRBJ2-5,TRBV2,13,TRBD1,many,CASGTGERETQYF,TGTGCCAGCGGGACAGGGGAGCGGGAGACCCAGTACTTC
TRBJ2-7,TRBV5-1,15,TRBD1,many,CASSTDQGAVYEQYF,TGCGCCAGCAGCACAGACCAGGGGGCTGTCTACGAGCAGTACTTC
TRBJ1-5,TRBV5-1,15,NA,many,CASSLDGGAGQPQHF,TGCGCCAGCAGCTTGGACGGGGGAGCGGGCCAGCCCCAGCATTTT
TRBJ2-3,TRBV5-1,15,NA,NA,CASSLGQGGQDTQYF,TGCGCCAGCAGCTTGGGACAGGGAGGTCAAGATACGCAGTATTTT
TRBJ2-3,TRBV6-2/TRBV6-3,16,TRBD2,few,CASSYLLRGRPDTQYF,TGTGCCAGCAGTTACCTTCTCCGCGGGAGGCCAGATACGCAGTATTTT
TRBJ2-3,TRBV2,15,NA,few,CASSPDRSQWDTQYF,TGTGCCAGCAGTCCCGACAGGAGCCAGTGGGATACGCAGTATTTT
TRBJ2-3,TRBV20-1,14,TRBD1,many,CSAGQDTSTDTQYF,TGCAGTGCCGGACAGGATACTAGCACAGATACGCAGTATTTT
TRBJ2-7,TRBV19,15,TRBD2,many,CASSITAGGPGEQYF,TGTGCCAGTAGTATTACAGCGGGAGGGCCGGGGGAGCAGTACTTC
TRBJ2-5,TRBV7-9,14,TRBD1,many,CASSFSGQGRAQYF,TGTGCCAGCAGCTTTTCGGGACAGGGGAGGGCCCAGTACTTC
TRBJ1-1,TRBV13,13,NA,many,CASSARTNTEAFF,TGTGCCAGCAGCGCCCGGACGAACACTGAAGCTTTCTTT
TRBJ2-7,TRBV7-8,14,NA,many,CASSLIQKLDEQYF,TGTGCCAGCAGCTTAATACAGAAACTCGACGAGCAGTACTTC
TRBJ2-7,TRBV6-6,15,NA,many,CASSSSEVRGREQYF,TGTGCCAGCAGTTCCTCGGAGGTCCGGGGGCGGGAGCAGTACTTC
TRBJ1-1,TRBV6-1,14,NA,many,CASSVGGQRPEAFF,TGTGCCAGCAGTGTTGGGGGTCAAAGACCTGAAGCTTTCTTT
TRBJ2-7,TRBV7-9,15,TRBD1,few,CASSPRDRLSREQYF,TGTGCCAGCAGTCCGCGGGACAGGTTGTCGCGCGAGCAGTACTTC
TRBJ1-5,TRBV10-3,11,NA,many,CAITTGGPQHF,TGTGCCATTACCACAGGCGGGCCCCAGCATTTT
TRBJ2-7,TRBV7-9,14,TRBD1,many,CASSLRDRVPEQYF,TGTGCCAGCAGCTTACGGGACAGGGTGCCCGAGCAGTACTTC
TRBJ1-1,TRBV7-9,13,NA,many,CASGVQANTEAFF,TGTGCCAGCGGGGTTCAGGCGAACACTGAAGCTTTCTTT
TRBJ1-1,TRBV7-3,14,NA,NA,CASSLMPGNTEAFF,TGTGCCAGCAGCTTAATGCCCGGGAACACTGAAGCTTTCTTT
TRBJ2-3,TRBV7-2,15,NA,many,CASSLEGRRVDTQYF,TGTGCCAGCAGCTTAGAGGGGAGGAGGGTTGATACGCAGTATTTT
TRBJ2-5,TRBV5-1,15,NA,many,CASSLADIPQETQYF,TGCGCCAGCAGCTTGGCCGACATACCGCAAGAGACCCAGTACTTC
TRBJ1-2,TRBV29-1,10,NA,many,CSVEDHGYTF,TGCAGCGTTGAAGATCACGGCTACACCTTC
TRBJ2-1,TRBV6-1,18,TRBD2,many,CASSETRLAGRALDEQFF,TGTGCCAGCAGTGAAACCCGACTAGCGGGGAGGGCCCTAGATGAGCAGTTCTTC
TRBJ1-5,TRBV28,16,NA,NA,CASSLGAGPSNQPQHF,TGTGCCAGCAGTTTAGGTGCCGGGCCGAGCAATCAGCCCCAGCATTTT
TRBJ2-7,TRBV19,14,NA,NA,CASSDGPGGYEQYF,TGTGCCAGTAGTGACGGGCCCGGGGGTTACGAGCAGTACTTC
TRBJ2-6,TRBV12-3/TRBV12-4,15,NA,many,CASSPSEGGANVLTF,TGTGCCAGCAGCCCATCTGAGGGTGGGGCCAACGTCCTGACTTTC
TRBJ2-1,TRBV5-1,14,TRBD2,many,CASETGTRMSEQFF,TGCGCCAGCGAAACCGGGACTAGAATGTCTGAGCAGTTCTTC
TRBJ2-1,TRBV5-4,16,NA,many,CASSRAGGPPYNEQFF,TGTGCCAGCAGCCGTGCCGGGGGGCCTCCCTACAATGAGCAGTTCTTC
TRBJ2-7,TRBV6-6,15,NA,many,CASSYSVSEIYEQYF,TGTGCCAGCAGCTACTCGGTTAGCGAGATCTACGAGCAGTACTTC
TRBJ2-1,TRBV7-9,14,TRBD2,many,CASSTIAGGPLQFF,TGTGCCAGCAGCACCATAGCGGGAGGGCCTTTGCAGTTCTTC
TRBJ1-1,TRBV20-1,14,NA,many,CSARAGADRTEAFF,TGCAGCGCTAGAGCAGGGGCGGATAGAACTGAAGCTTTCTTT
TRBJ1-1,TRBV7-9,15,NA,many,CASSLARGQNTEAFF,TGTGCCAGCAGCTTAGCGAGGGGACAGAACACTGAAGCTTTCTTT
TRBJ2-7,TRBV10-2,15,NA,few,CASSESKPGGHEQYF,TGCGCCAGCAGTGAGTCGAAACCCGGGGGGCACGAGCAGTACTTC
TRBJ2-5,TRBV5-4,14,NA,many,CASSLRDFQETQYF,TGTGCCAGCAGCCTGAGGGACTTCCAAGAGACCCAGTACTTC
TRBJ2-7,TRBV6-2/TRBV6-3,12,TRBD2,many,CASSPRLAGEYF,TGTGCCAGCAGCCCCAGACTAGCGGGAGAGTACTTC
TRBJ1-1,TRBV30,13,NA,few,CAWRAGSNTEAFF,TGTGCCTGGAGGGCAGGGAGCAACACTGAAGCTTTCTTT
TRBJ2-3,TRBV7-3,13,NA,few,CASGIPSTDTQYF,TGTGCCAGCGGGATTCCTAGCACAGATACGCAGTATTTT
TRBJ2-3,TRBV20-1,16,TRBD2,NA,CSASSGLAGGPDTQYF,TGCAGTGCTAGTTCCGGACTAGCGGGAGGGCCGGATACGCAGTATTTT
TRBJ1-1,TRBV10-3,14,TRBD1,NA,CAIRRQGTNTEAFF,TGTGCCATCAGAAGACAGGGGACCAACACTGAAGCTTTCTTT
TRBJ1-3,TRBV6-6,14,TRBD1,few,CASSLRQGGNTIYF,TGTGCCAGCAGTCTCAGACAGGGAGGAAACACCATATATTTT
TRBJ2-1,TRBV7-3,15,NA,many,CASSPLGGSYNEQFF,TGTGCCAGCAGCCCCTTAGGGGGTTCCTACAATGAGCAGTTCTTC
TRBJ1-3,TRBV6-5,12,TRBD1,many,CASSGQGNTIYF,TGTGCCAGCAGCGGACAGGGTAACACCATATATTTT
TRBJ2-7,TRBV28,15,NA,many,CASSTRSGGASEQYF,TGTGCCAGCAGTACCAGGAGTGGGGGGGCGTCCGAGCAGTACTTC
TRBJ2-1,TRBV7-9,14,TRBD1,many,CASSTGGRYNEQFF,TGTGCCAGCAGCACAGGGGGCCGCTACAATGAGCAGTTCTTC
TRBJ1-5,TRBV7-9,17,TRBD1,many,CASSSWTGGEGNQPQHF,TGTGCCAGCAGCTCATGGACAGGGGGTGAAGGCAATCAGCCCCAGCATTTT
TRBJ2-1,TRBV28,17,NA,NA,CASSLPHGAGDNNEQFF,TGTGCCAGCAGTTTGCCCCACGGGGCGGGGGACAACAATGAGCAGTTCTTC
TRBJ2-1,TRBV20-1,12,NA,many,CSASLASNEQFF,TGCAGTGCTAGCCTAGCGAGCAATGAGCAGTTCTTC
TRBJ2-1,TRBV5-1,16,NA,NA,CASSLGGSRAYNEQFF,TGCGCCAGCAGCTTGGGTGGTAGCAGAGCCTACAATGAGCAGTTCTTC
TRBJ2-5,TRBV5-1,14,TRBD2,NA,CASSLRGRVETQYF,TGCGCCAGCAGCTTGCGCGGGAGGGTTGAGACCCAGTACTTC
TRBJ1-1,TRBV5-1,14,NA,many,CASSLNRVDTEAFF,TGCGCCAGCAGTCTGAACAGGGTGGACACTGAAGCTTTCTTT
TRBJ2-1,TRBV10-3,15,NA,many,CAISERDPRGDEQFF,TGTGCCATCAGTGAGAGGGACCCGCGAGGCGATGAGCAGTTCTTC
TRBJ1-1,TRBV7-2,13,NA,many,CASSLGRETEAFF,TGTGCCAGCAGCTTAGGACGAGAGACTGAAGCTTTCTTT
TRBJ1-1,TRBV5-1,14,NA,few,CASSFQGPNTEAFF,TGCGCCAGCAGCTTTCAGGGACCGAACACTGAAGCTTTCTTT
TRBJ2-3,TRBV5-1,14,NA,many,CASTKGKITDTQYF,TGCGCCAGCACGAAGGGGAAGATAACAGATACGCAGTATTTT
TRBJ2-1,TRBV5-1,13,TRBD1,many,CASSRDRGNEQFF,TGTGCCAGCAGCCGGGACAGGGGGAATGAGCAGTTCTTC